These 25 T cell receptor beta chains were all obtained from the same sample, sequenced in a study of T cell responses to AZD1222 COVID-19 vaccine. Sequencing used immunoSEQ multiplex PCR; TCRdb keeps in-frame clones, though not all of them. Of around 150,000 clones detected, just over 90% appear once; the ten largest clones hold approximately 1.2%. The input for sequencing was peripheral blood, taken 28 days after the second AZD1222 dose. The receptors stem from an adult who received the AZD1222 COVID-19 vaccine.

The chain employs TRBV5-4 and TRBJ1-2, with D unclear. The germline V and J ends were trimmed by 3 bases and 4 bases, with 16 bases remaining between them. Germline V gives CDR1 SGHNT, CDR2 YYREEE (reference sequence). This CDR3 is 15 amino acids long. As DNA, the CDR3 is TGTGCCAGCAGCTCCCCCGAAGACCGGATCTATGGCTACACCTTC. This translates into CASSSPEDRIYGYTF.

The chain couples TRBV19 to TRBJ1-6; the match to TRBD1 covers 8 bases. The length of the CDR3 is 14 residues. In germline, CDR1 is LNHDA, CDR2 SQIVND (reference sequence). V gave up 6 bases and J gave up 7 bases; unmatched junction bases: 5. The CDR3 DNA sequence: TGTGCCAGTAGCAGGGGGCCGGGGAATTCACCCCTCCACTTT. Residues: CASSRGPGNSPLHF.

The V call is TRBV24-1, the J call TRBJ2-7; TRBD1 is a possible D gene (5 bases). Trimming left V 2 bases short and J 2 bases short, with 9 bases between. Per the germline V gene, CDR1 is KGHDR and CDR2 is SFDVKD. The CDR3 has 14 amino acids. CDR3 region: CATSDSGLTYEQYF. CDR3 DNA: TGTGCCACCAGTGATTCAGGGCTGACCTACGAGCAGTACTTC.

The V gene is TRBV9, the J gene TRBJ2-5; 12 bases map to TRBD2. The CDR3 covers 16 residues. J gave up 5 bases and V 3 bases, and 8 bases lay outside the gene matches. CDR1 is SGDLS, CDR2 YYNGEE, per germline. CDR3 nucleotides: TGTGCCAGCAGCGGGGCTAGCGGGAGGGCCCAGGAGACCCAGTACTTC. It encodes CASSGASGRAQETQYF.

The V call is TRBV6-2 or TRBV6-3, the J call TRBJ1-1, with 7 bases lining up with TRBD1. CDR1 and CDR2 (germline): MNHEY, SVGEGT. The J segment lost 5 bases and the V segment lost 5 bases, leaving 14 bases of the junction unmatched. This CDR3 has 16 residues. CDR3 coding DNA: TGTGCCAGCAGTCATCTCCCCGACAGGGAAGGGACTGAAGCTTTCTTT. Translated: CASSHLPDREGTEAFF.

This chain links TRBV5-4 with TRBJ1-2, with D maybe TRBD1 (6 bases). This CDR3 contains 16 residues. Trimming shortened V by 0 bases and J by 3 bases, and 15 bases separated the two germline ends. Germline V gene lookup returns CDR1 SGHNT and CDR2 YYREEE (reference sequence). The CDR3 loop reads CASSLEGGTTYYGYTF. In DNA, the CDR3 is TGTGCCAGCAGCTTGGAGGGGGGCACAACCTACTATGGCTACACCTTC.

The chain carries TRBV7-8 and TRBJ2-7; 9 bases align to TRBD1. The CDR3 extends over 16 amino acids. Germline CDR1 SGHVS, CDR2 FQNEAQ. With V trimmed by 5 bases and J by 4 bases, 12 bases remained unmatched. CDR3 bases: TGTGCCAGCAGCCCACCATCAGGGACAGGGTCTTACGAGCAGTACTTC. It codes for CASSPPSGTGSYEQYF.

This chain joins TRBV3-1 (or the pseudogene TRBV3-2) and TRBJ1-2; TRBD1 matches 9 bases. CDR3 size: 14 residues. V lost 4 bases to trimming and J lost 7 bases; unmatched junction nucleotides: 7. Germline CDR1 reads LGHDT; CDR2 reads YNNKEL (reference sequence). CDR3 amino acids: CASSPLGQGVGYTF. The CDR3 DNA follows: TGTGCCAGCAGCCCCTTGGGACAGGGTGTTGGCTACACCTTC.

The chain recombines TRBV9 with TRBJ2-1, with D uncertain. Germline loops: CDR1 SGDLS, CDR2 YYNGEE. V shed 4 bases and J shed 0 bases, with 17 bases lying between them. This CDR3 comprises 17 residues. The CDR3 spells CASSPSPGVFSYNEQFF. The DNA for the CDR3 is TGTGCCAGCAGCCCTTCTCCTGGCGTATTCTCCTACAATGAGCAGTTCTTC.

The rearrangement links TRBV5-1 to TRBJ1-1; D gene uncertain. The V gene's germline CDR1 is SGHRS and CDR2 YFSETQ. The CDR3 sequence is 13 residues long. V gave up 0 bases and J gave up 5 bases, with 8 bases separating them. CDR3 in DNA: TGCGCCAGCAGCTTGGCCGCAAGGACTGAAGCTTTCTTT. Its translation: CASSLAARTEAFF.

The chain employs TRBV18 and TRBJ1-2; D uncertain. The V gene lost 1 base and the J gene lost 8 bases, with 14 bases spanning the gap. Germline V lookup: CDR1 KGHSH, CDR2 LQKENI. This CDR3 has 14 residues. The CDR3 here is CASSPRLGEEGYTF. CDR3 bases: TGTGCCAGCTCACCACGCCTTGGCGAGGAGGGCTACACCTTC.

The chain couples TRBV18 to TRBJ2-3, with D perhaps matching TRBD2 (5 bases). Germline assignment: CDR1 KGHSH and CDR2 LQKENI. This CDR3 is built from 16 residues. Trimming stripped 3 bases from V and 3 bases from J, with 16 bases between. The CDR3 DNA follows: TGTGCCAGCTCACCGTTAGCCACGGAGGAAACAGATACGCAGTATTTT. The encoded protein is CASSPLATEETDTQYF.

V is TRBV2 and J is TRBJ2-7; TRBD1 aligns across 7 bases. The junction had 3 bases not matched to a gene; V was cut back by 4 bases and J by 3 bases. CDR1 and CDR2 (germline): SNHLY, FYNNEI. This CDR3 is built from 13 residues. CDR3 bases: TGTGCCAGCAGTGTCGCAGGGGGCTACGAGCAGTACTTC. It encodes CASSVAGGYEQYF.

The chain recombines TRBV18 with TRBJ1-4; 9 bases are a match to TRBD1. The germline V gene has CDR1 KGHSH and CDR2 LQKENI. The CDR3 sequence is 17 residues long. The junction had 6 bases not matched to a gene; V was cut back by 4 bases and J by 0 bases. The CDR3 protein is CASSRGQGRSTNEKLFF. The DNA of the CDR3 is TGTGCCAGCTCACGAGGACAGGGGCGATCAACTAATGAAAAACTGTTTTTT.

The chain couples TRBV7-9 to TRBJ2-1; TRBD2 aligns across 15 bases. V dropped 4 bases and J dropped 7; count of bases not matched to a gene: 2. CDR3 length equals 15 residues. From germline, CDR1 is SEHNR and CDR2 FQNEAQ (reference sequence). This CDR3 is CASSSGLAGGNEQFF. DNA for the CDR3: TGTGCCAGCAGCTCGGGACTAGCGGGAGGAAATGAGCAGTTCTTC.

The rearrangement uses TRBV5-6 and TRBJ2-7; TRBD1 agrees at 7 bases. The CDR3 covers 18 residues. The germline V gene has CDR1 SGHDT and CDR2 YYEEEE. Unmatched junction bases numbered 16, after V lost 4 bases and J lost 0 bases. The CDR3 spells CASSPQTGSPFSSYEQYF. The CDR3 DNA reads as TGTGCCAGCAGCCCTCAGACAGGGAGCCCTTTCTCCTCCTACGAGCAGTACTTC.

This CDR3 reads CASSVEGGQGYSTDTQYF. CDR3 coding DNA: TGTGCCAGCAGCGTAGAGGGGGGACAGGGATATAGCACAGATACGCAGTATTTT. The rearrangement joins TRBV9 to TRBJ2-3; 9 nucleotides match TRBD1. The CDR3 covers 18 residues. J was trimmed by 0 bases and V by 0 bases; bases with no gene match: 8. CDR1 SGDLS and CDR2 YYNGEE come from the germline V gene.

CDR3 protein: CASSPLSSPLHF. CDR3 DNA sequence: TGTGCCAGCAGTCCCCTCTCTTCACCCCTCCACTTT. This rearrangement joins TRBV12-3 or TRBV12-4 to TRBJ1-6, with unresolved D. The germline V and J ends were trimmed by 5 bases and 9 bases, with 8 bases remaining between them. The CDR3 consists of 12 residues.

The gene calls are TRBV6-5 and TRBJ1-1; D is unresolved. Trimming cost V 6 bases and J 2 bases, with 7 bases left between them. Per the germline V gene, CDR1 is MNHEY and CDR2 is SVGAGI. This CDR3 is built from 12 residues. CDR3 residues: CASSLLNTEAFF. CDR3 DNA sequence: TGTGCCAGCAGCCTACTTAACACTGAAGCTTTCTTT.

The gene calls are TRBV27 and TRBJ1-2; TRBD1 matches at 9 bases. With 5 bases clipped from V and 5 bases from J, the junction kept 9 bases outside the gene matches. Germline V gene sequence: CDR1 MNHEY, CDR2 SMNVEV (reference sequence). The CDR3 length is 15 residues. The CDR3 region has the DNA TGTGCCAGCAGTCAGGGACAGGGAAGGGAATATGGCTACACCTTC. It is translated as CASSQGQGREYGYTF.

This sequence joins TRBV6-1 and TRBJ2-5; D possibly corresponds to TRBD2 (5 bases). Deletions cut 3 bases from V and 2 bases from J, with 16 bases between. This CDR3 region has 16 residues. Germline V gene data show CDR1 as MNHNS and CDR2 as SASEGT. In DNA form, the CDR3 reads TGTGCCAGCAGTGATGCGGCACCGGGCGGGCAAGAGACCCAGTACTTC. Translated, it gives CASSDAAPGGQETQYF.

This chain uses TRBV28 with TRBJ1-4, with D unresolved. This CDR3 is built from 15 residues. V lost 2 bases, J lost 7 bases, and 14 bases lay in between. The germline CDR1 and CDR2 sequences are MDHEN and SYDVKM. This chain's CDR3 is CASSLVLGGGEKLFF. The CDR3 coding sequence is TGTGCCAGCAGTTTAGTTTTGGGCGGAGGTGAAAAACTGTTTTTT.

The V and J genes are TRBV7-6 and TRBJ2-3; D perhaps matches TRBD1 (5 bases). The V gene lost 7 bases and the J gene lost 0 bases, with 8 bases spanning the gap. The germline V gene has CDR1 SGHVS and CDR2 FNYEAQ. This CDR3 comprises 13 residues. The CDR3 nucleotides read TGTGCCAGCAAGTCAGGGAGCACAGATACGCAGTATTTT. Translating gives CASKSGSTDTQYF.

J is TRBJ2-7 and V is TRBV10-2, with 10 bases identical to TRBD2. Germline CDR1 is WSHSY and CDR2 is SAAADI. The junction had 18 bases not matched to a gene; V was cut back by 7 bases and J by 0 bases. The CDR3 is 19 residues long. CDR3 DNA sequence: TGCGCCAGCACCCGCGAACGGGGGGCTAGCGGGAGTCTCTCCTACGAGCAGTACTTC. Protein sequence: CASTRERGASGSLSYEQYF.

This rearrangement joins TRBV28 to TRBJ1-5, with 8 positions matching TRBD1. V lost 3 bases to trimming and J lost 5 bases; unmatched junction nucleotides: 6. CDR3 size: 15 residues. Per the germline V gene, CDR1 is MDHEN and CDR2 is SYDVKM. CDR3 sequence reads: CASSFQGAFDQPQHF. DNA of the CDR3: TGTGCCAGCAGTTTTCAGGGGGCGTTTGATCAGCCCCAGCATTTT. Using reference TRBV28 and TRBJ1-5 for the parts outside the CDR3, the full variable domain is DVKVTQSSRYLVKRTGEKVFLECVQDMDHENMFWYRQDPGLGLRLIYFSYDVKMKEKGDIPEGYSVSREKKERFSLILESASTNQTSMYLCASSFQGAFDQPQHFGDGTRLSIL.